This T cell receptor beta chain came from a study of cytomegalovirus exposure and HLA in healthy donors. Study details: In terms of ancestry, the Caucasian-associated cluster contained roughly 80% of the 398 genotyped donors.

Comments on this clone: Its cognate antigen is unknown.

The CDR3 has 15 amino acids. J lost 2 bases, V lost 1 base, and 2 bases had no gene match. CDR1 and CDR2 from the germline V gene are MNHNS and SASEGT. PCR used 60 Vbeta primers and 13 Jbeta primers. The method was immunoSEQ multiplex PCR; TCRdb's version includes in-frame clones alone and lacks a portion of them. Of approximately 120,000 clones listed, roughly four fifths are singletons. The study's findings and limits: Listed as cytomegalovirus-associated were 150 or so TCR beta chains. Earlier analysis looked at TCR beta V segments, and most were productive about 90% or about 30% of the time.

Source material: PBMCs. The chain couples TRBV6-1 to TRBJ2-5; 9 bases are shared with TRBD2. This clonotype was sampled from a man aged 18-30 years in good health and CMV-seronegative. In nucleotides, the CDR3 is TGTGCCAGCAGTGAAGGGGCGGGGGGGCAAGAGACCCAGTACTTC. As protein: CASSEGAGGQETQYF.